This TCR beta chain was sequenced in a study of cytomegalovirus exposure and HLA in healthy donors. Study conclusions and caveats: Earlier findings revealed that most TCR beta V segments proved productive either about 87% or about 30% of the time.

Both 60 Vbeta primers and 13 Jbeta primers went into the PCR. Profiled with immunoSEQ multiplex PCR; TCRdb holds only in-frame clones, not every one. Its table lists approximately 58,000 clones. Turning to this clone: Its antigen is undetermined.

The CDR3 contains 15 residues. V dropped 3 bases and J dropped 6; count of bases not matched to a gene: 3. Germline CDR1 and CDR2: SGHDT and YYEEEE. The material sequenced was PBMCs. The TCR was taken from a man between 18 and 29 years old in good health and CMV-seropositive. V is TRBV5-6 and J is TRBJ2-1, with 13 bases lining up with TRBD2. CDR3 DNA: TGTGCCAGCAGCTCCGGGACTAGCGGGACCAATGAGCAGTTCTTC. Protein sequence: CASSSGTSGTNEQFF.